This T cell receptor (beta chain) was recorded in a study of early T cells in non-severe SARS-CoV-2 infection. Study overall: With bulk RNA from unsorted whole blood as input, sequencing yielded unpaired chains. Whole-study findings and limits: There was a bias toward anti-spike CD8 responses in VDJdb matching, which missed private and CD4 specificities.

In germline, CDR1 is SGHTA, CDR2 FQGNSA. The CDR3 runs 18 residues. The V and J ends lost 2 bases and 0 bases, in that order; junction bases with no gene match: 7. Separate cDNA molecules each had unique molecular identifiers attached to them. TCRdb reanalysed the 5' RACE reads using MiXCR and keeps one entry per CDR3 protein. The top ten clones hold roughly 7.5% of a sample with about 34,000 distinct CDR3 sequences, around 5.6% of them seen once. This clonotype was seen many times. Its antigen is not known. This chain connects TRBV7-2 to TRBJ2-3; 11 bases are a match to TRBD2. This TCR came from an adult who was a healthcare worker with PCR-confirmed SARS-CoV-2 infection or an uninfected control (not recorded which). The sequenced sample consisted of whole blood. The CDR3 DNA follows: TGTGCCAGCAGCTTAAGGACTAGCGGGCGAACAAGCACAGATACGCAGTATTTT. Protein sequence: CASSLRTSGRTSTDTQYF.